This T cell receptor beta chain comes out of a study of regulatory T cells in long-lasting Graves disease (dated by TCRdb to 2020 to 2022). Study-level background: Persistent Graves' disease was defined as antithyroid drug treatment for over 5 years with persistently positive TSH receptor autoantibodies. The study was conducted in China and was registered as a clinical trial. Persistent Graves' disease patients were compared with newly diagnosed Graves' disease patients by peripheral blood TCR sequencing and RNA sequencing. TCR sequencing covered about 13 persistent and some 20 newly diagnosed Graves' disease patients, around 35 samples in total. Persistent Graves' disease patients in the clinical cohort had taken antithyroid drugs for about 10.3 years on average.

Results the study describes overall, beyond this receptor: The study examined only peripheral blood because the primary lesion, thyroid tissue, could not be accessed. Compared with newly diagnosed patients, persistent Graves' disease patients had lower TCR Shannon entropy and fewer highly expanded clones, which suggests clonal expansion. Persistent patients shared more public clonotypes among themselves (2,741) than newly diagnosed patients did (about 900). Only the TCR beta chain was sequenced and analyzed. The small sample size was acknowledged by the authors as a limitation that may reduce accuracy. Preferential use of TRBV28, TRBJ1-2 and TRBJ2-5 was observed in persistent disease, whereas TRBV20-1 and TRBJ2-1 were favored in newly diagnosed disease.

The library was obtained by multiplex PCR. For sequencing, an Illumina HiSeq 4000 was employed. To build TCR beta libraries, CDR3 regions were amplified by Arm-PCR using iRepertoire HTBI primers. Gel purification was performed on PCR products prior to sequencing. In the authors' own workflow: Gene usage analysis of CDR3 amino acid clonotypes used the 60 to 75 TRBV and more than 13 TRBJ segments found across samples. COPE and FqMerger were used to merge filtered high-quality paired reads into contigs. BLAST was used to align contigs to IMGT TRBV, TRBD and TRBJ reference genes, with CDR3 defined following IMGT. Any clonotype with a frequency above 0.1% was counted as a highly expanded clone. Shannon entropy was used to measure repertoire diversity, and the Gini coefficient was used to measure V-J evenness. A clonotype found in more than one individual was treated as public. Through fastp at Q25 and MiXCR, TCRdb rebuilt clones from the public reads, retaining in-frame beta chains. For every CDR3 protein sequence, its rows merge into one entry that carries the most common genes and DNA. The authors' filters were not applied to this entry. The sample table contains roughly 450,000 distinct CDR3 sequences; only one count was recorded for around 21% of them. Together, the top ten hold 6.5% to 10% of the sample.

The count of this clonotype is one. Its antigen is still unknown. No base qualities exist here, and no much larger clone lies one base off it. A lone read offers only weak evidence. V loses 6 bases, J loses 4 bases, and the germline ends lie 16 bases apart. The CDR3 numbers 15 residues from cysteine through phenylalanine. Only the CDR3 region is kept as DNA, spanning 45 bases read in frame from base 1. The germline V gene specifies MNHEY as CDR1 and SVGEGT as CDR2. The sample's time point label is to be understood as: persistent/refractory GD, antithyroid drugs over 5 years with positive TRAb. RNA was extracted from PBMCs in TRIzol for both TCR sequencing and RNA sequencing. The diagnosis of Graves' disease was made according to American Thyroid Association guidelines. Recruitment of patients was carried out at an endocrinology department in Xi'an, China. Each patient gave around 9.2 milliliters of peripheral blood, collected in an EDTA anticoagulant tube. Ficoll Paque Plus density gradient separation was used to isolate PBMCs, and no additional T cell sorting was done. RNA quality was checked with an Agilent 2100 Bioanalyzer and agarose gel, and concentration with a NanoDrop 2000.

The rearrangement combines TRBV6-2 or TRBV6-3 with TRBJ2-1; TRBD1 is possibly the D segment (5 matching bases). This receptor was identified in a female donor with Graves disease. The source was peripheral blood mononuclear cells (PBMCs), collected when the disease was refractory, from a patient treated with antithyroid drugs. The nucleotide sequence is TGTGCCAGCAGACACTACCGGACAATGTACAATGAGCAGTTCTTC. Its protein product is CASRHYRTMYNEQFF.